These 6 T cell receptor beta chains came from one sample sequenced in a study of T cell responses to AZD1222 COVID-19 vaccine. TCRdb keeps only in-frame clones here, not all; method: immunoSEQ multiplex PCR. Altogether about 140,000 clones are present, approximately 83% being singletons, with the ten largest covering about 8%. The source material was peripheral blood, sampled on day 0 of AZD1222 vaccination. These receptors came from an adult in good health.

This rearrangement joins TRBV12-5 to TRBJ2-1, with 14 positions matching TRBD2. There are 15 residues in the CDR3. Per the germline V gene, CDR1 is LGHNT and CDR2 is FRNRAP. Trimming cost V 5 bases and J 6 bases; bases outside gene matches: 3. This CDR3 is CASGTGLAGVNEQFF. CDR3 DNA: TGTGCTAGTGGTACGGGACTAGCGGGAGTCAATGAGCAGTTCTTC.

The V gene is TRBV2, the J gene TRBJ1-1; D is undetermined. The ends were cut back, 5 bases at V and 5 bases at J, with 15 bases in the middle. Germline CDR1 is SNHLY and CDR2 is FYNNEI. CDR3 size: 14 residues. CDR3 amino acids: CASSPSPPRTEAFF. The CDR3, as DNA: TGTGCCAGCAGTCCGTCCCCCCCGCGGACTGAAGCTTTCTTT.

This chain uses TRBV2 with TRBJ1-5; 7 bases match TRBD1. V shed 6 bases, J shed 2 bases, and the junction held 4 bases outside the gene matches. This CDR3 is 14 amino acids long. Germline V gene sequence: CDR1 SNHLY, CDR2 FYNNEI. The CDR3 coding sequence is TGTGCCAGCAGGGGAGGACAGGGCAATCAGCCCCAGCATTTT. As protein: CASRGGQGNQPQHF.

The chain recombines TRBV7-8 with TRBJ1-5; D ambiguous. Between the trimmed V and J ends, which lost 3 bases and 6 bases, there was a span of 15 bases. Germline-derived CDR1 and CDR2 are SGHVS and FQNEAQ. The CDR3 length is 15 residues. For the CDR3, the DNA is TGTGCCAGCAGCTTGTCTGGGATGGTTTTTCAGCCCCAGCATTTT. Protein sequence: CASSLSGMVFQPQHF. Based on the CDR3 plus reference TRBV7-8 and TRBJ1-5, the full variable domain is GAGVSQSPRYKVAKRGQDVALRCDPISGHVSLFWYQQALGQGPEFLTYFQNEAQLDKSGLPSDRFFAERPEGSVSTLKIQRTQQEDSAVYLCASSLSGMVFQPQHFGDGTRLSIL.

Comments on this clone: A read error may produce the germline difference seen at one junction end. The genes are TRBV5-1 and TRBJ2-5; no reliable D call. The CDR3 runs to 14 residues. CDR1 is SGHRS and CDR2 is YFSETQ in the germline V gene. The DNA for the CDR3 is TGCGCCAGCAGCCGGCAGTCGCCATTCAATGACCTGAACTTC. Translated: CASSRQSPFNDLNF.

This chain links TRBV5-1 with TRBJ2-7; a weak D match, TRBD2 (5 bases). V was shortened by 6 bases and J by 0 bases, with 13 bases between the two germline ends. CDR1 is SGHRS, CDR2 YFSETQ, per germline. The CDR3 is made up of 14 amino acids. The CDR3 sequence is CASMEAALSYEQYF. The DNA of the CDR3 is TGCGCCAGCATGGAAGCGGCCCTCTCCTACGAGCAGTACTTC.